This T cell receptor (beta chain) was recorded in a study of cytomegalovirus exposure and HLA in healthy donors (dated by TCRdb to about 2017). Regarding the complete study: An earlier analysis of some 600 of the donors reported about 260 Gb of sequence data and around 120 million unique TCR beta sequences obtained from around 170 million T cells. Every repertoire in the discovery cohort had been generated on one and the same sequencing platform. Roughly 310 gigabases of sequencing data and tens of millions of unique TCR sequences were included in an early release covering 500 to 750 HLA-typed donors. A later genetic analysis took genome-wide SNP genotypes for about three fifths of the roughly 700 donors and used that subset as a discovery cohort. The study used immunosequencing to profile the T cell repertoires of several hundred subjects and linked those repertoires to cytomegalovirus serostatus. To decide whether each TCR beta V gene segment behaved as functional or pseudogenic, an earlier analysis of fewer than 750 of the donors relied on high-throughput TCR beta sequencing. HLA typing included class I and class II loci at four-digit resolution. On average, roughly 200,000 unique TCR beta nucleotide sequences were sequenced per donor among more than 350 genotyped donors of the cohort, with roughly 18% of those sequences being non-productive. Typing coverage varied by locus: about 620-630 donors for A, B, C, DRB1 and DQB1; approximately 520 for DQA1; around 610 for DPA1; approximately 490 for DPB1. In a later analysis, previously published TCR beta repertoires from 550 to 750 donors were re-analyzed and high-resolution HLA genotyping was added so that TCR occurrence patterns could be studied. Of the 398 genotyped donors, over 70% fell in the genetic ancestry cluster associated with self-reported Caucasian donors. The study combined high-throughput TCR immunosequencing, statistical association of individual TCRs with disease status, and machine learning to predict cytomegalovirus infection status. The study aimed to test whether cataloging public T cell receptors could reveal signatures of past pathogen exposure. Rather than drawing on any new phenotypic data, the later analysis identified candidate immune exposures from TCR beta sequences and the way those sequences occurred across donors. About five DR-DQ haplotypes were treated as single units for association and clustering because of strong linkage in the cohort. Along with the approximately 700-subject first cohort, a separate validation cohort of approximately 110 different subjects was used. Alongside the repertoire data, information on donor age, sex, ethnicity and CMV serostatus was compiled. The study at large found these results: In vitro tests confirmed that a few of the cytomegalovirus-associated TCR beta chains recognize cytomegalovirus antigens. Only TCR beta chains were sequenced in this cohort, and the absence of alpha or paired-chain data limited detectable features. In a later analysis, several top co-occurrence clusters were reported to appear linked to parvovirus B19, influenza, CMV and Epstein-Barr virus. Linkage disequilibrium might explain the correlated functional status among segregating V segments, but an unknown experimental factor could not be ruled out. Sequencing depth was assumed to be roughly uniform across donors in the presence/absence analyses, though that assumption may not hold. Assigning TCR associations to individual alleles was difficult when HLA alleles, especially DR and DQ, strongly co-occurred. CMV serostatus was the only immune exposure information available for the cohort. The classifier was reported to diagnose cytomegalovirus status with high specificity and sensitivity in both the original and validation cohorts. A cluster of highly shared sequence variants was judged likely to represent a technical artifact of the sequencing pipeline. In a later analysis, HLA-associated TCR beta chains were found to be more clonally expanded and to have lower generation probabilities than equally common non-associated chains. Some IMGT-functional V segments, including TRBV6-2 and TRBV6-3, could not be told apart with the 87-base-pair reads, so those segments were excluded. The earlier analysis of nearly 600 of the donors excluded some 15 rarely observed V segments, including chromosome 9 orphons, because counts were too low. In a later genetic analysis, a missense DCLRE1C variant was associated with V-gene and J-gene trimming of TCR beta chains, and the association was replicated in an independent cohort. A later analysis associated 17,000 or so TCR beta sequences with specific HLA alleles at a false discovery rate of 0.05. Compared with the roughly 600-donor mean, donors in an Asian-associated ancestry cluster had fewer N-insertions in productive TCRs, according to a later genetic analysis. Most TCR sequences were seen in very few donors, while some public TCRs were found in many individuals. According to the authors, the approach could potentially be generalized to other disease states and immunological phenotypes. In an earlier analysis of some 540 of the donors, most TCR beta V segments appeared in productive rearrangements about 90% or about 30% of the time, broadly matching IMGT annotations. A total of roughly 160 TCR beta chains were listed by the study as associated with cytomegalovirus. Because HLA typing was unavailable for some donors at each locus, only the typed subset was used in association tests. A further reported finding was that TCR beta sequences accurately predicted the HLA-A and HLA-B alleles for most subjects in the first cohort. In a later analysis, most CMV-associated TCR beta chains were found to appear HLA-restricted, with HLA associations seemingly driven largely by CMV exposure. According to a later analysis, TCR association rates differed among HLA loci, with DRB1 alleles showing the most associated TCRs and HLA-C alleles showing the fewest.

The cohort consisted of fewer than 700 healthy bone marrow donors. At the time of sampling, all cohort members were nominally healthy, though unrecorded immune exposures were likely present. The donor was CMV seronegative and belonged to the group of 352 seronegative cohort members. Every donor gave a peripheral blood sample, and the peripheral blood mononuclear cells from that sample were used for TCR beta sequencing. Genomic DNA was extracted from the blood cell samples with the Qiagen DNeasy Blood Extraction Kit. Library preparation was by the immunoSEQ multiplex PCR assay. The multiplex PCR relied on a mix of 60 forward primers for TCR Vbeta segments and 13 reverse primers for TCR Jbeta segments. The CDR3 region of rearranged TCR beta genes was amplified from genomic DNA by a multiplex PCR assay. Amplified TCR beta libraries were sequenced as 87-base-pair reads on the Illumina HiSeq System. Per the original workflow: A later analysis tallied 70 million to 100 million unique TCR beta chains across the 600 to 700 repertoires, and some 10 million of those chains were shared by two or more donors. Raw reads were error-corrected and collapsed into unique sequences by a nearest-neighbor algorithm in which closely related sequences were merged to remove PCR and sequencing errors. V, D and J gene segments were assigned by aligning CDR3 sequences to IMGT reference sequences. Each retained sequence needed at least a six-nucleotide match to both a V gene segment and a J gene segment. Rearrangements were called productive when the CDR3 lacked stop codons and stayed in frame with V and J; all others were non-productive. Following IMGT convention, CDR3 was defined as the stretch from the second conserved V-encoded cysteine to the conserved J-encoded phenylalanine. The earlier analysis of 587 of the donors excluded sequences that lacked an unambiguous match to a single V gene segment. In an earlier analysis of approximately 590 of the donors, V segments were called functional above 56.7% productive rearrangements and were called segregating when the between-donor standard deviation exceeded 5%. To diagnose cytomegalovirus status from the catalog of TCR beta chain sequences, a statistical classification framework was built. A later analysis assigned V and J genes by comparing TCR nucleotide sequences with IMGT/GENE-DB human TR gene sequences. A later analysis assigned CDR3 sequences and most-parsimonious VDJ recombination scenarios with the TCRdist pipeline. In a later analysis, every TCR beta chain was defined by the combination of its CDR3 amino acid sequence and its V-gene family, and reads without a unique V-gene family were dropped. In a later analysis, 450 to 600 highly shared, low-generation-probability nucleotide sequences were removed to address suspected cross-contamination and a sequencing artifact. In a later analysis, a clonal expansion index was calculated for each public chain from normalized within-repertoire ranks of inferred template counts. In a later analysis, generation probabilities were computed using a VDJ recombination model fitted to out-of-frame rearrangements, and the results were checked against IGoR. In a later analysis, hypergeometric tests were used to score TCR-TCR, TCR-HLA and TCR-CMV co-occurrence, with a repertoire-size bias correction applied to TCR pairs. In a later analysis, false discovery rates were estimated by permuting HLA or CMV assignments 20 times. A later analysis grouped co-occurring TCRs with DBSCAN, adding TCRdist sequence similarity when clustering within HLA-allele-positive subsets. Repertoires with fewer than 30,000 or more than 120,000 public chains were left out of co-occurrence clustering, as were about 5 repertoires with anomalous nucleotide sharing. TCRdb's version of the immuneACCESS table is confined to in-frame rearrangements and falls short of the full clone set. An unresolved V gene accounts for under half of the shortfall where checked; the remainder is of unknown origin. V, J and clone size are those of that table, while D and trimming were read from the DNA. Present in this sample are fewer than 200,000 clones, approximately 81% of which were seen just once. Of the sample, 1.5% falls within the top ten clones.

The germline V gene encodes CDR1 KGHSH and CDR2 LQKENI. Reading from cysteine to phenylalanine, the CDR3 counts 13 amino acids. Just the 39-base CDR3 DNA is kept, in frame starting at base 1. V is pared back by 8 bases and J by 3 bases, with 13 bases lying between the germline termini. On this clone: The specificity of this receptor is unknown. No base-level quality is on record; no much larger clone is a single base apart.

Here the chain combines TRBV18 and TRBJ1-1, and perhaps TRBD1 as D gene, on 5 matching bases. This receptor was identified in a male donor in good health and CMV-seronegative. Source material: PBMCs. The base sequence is TGTGCCAGCCGGTACGGGGGAGACACTGAAGCTTTCTTT. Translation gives CASRYGGDTEAFF.